The source of this T cell receptor beta chain is a study of blood T cells in healthy people across ages. For the second PCR, which ran for about 6 to 12 cycles, a sample-barcoded 5' primer and a J-beta primer mix were used. TCRdb ran MiXCR on the 5' RACE reads and lists one entry per CDR3 protein. The repertoire consists of about 930,000 distinct CDR3 sequences, with 29% occurring once and the leading ten covering 10%. This CDR3 has 15 residues. The V gene lost 0 bases and the J gene lost 0 bases, with 9 bases spanning the gap. Germline-derived CDR1 and CDR2 are LNHNV and YYDKDF (reference sequence). The study, taken as a whole, reports: The donors' CMV status was not determined, possibly confounding changes in expanded clonotypes.

In its sample, this clonotype was seen a few times. Its antigen remains unknown. Isolation recovered at least 6.5 million PBMCs from every sample. The same sample was also studied in work on T cells of mothers and their children. From that report: Whether related or unrelated, pairs show similar shaping of TCR recombination output by thymic selection.

This receptor was taken from a middle-aged woman in good health. The specimen sequenced was blood. The chain joins TRBV15 to TRBJ2-7, with a tentative D call TRBD1 (6 bases). The CDR3 here is CATSRDRTDSYEQYF. In nucleotides, the CDR3 is TGTGCCACCAGCAGAGATCGGACAGACTCCTACGAGCAGTACTTC.